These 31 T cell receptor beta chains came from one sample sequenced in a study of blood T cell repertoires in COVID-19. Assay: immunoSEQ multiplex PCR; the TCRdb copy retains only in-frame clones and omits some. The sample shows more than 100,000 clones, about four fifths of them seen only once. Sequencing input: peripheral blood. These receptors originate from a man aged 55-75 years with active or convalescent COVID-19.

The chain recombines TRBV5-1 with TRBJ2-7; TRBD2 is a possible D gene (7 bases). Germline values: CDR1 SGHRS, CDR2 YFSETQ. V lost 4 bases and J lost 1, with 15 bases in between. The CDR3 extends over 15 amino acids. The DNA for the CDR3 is TGCGCCAGCAGCCCGAAGGGGGGGGCTTCCTACGAGCAGTACTTC. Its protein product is CASSPKGGASYEQYF.

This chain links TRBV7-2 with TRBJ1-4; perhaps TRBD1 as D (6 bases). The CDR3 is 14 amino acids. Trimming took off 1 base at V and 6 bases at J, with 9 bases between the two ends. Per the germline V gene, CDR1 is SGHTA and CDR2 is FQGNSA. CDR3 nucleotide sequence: TGTGCCAGCAGCTTAGACAGGGCTGATGAAAAACTGTTTTTT. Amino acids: CASSLDRADEKLFF. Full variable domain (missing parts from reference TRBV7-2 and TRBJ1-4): GAGVSQSPSNKVTEKGKDVELRCDPISGHTALYWYRQSLGQGLEFLIYFQGNSAPDKSGLPSDRFSAERTGGSVSTLTIQRTQQEDSAVYLCASSLDRADEKLFFGSGTQLSVL.

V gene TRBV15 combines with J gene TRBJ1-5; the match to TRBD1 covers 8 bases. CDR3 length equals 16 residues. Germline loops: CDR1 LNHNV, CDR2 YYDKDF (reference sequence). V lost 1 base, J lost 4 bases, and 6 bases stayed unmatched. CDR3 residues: CATSRGAGGWNQPQHF. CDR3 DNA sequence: TGTGCCACCAGCAGAGGGGCAGGGGGCTGGAATCAGCCCCAGCATTTT.

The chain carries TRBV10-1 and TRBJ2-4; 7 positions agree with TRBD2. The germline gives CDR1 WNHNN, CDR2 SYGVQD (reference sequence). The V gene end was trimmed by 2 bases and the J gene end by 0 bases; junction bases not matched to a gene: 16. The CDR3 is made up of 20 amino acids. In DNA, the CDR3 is TGCGCCAGCAGTGAGGGGGGGAGGGACGAGGGGCGAATAGCCAAAAACATTCAGTACTTC. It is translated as CASSEGGRDEGRIAKNIQYF.

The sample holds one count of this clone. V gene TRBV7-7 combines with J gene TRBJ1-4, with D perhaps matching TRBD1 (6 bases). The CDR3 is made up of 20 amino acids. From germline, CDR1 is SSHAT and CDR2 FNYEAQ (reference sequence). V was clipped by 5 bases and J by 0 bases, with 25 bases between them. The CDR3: CASSLQTGTARGATNEKLFF. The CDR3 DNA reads TGTGCCAGCAGCCTCCAGACAGGAACGGCTAGGGGAGCAACTAATGAAAAACTGTTTTTT.

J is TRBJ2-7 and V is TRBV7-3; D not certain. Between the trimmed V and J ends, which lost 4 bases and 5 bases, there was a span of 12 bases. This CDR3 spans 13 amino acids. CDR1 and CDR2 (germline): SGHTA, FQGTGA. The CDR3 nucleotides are TGTGCCAGCAGCTCGGGTTTGAGAAACGAGCAGTACTTC. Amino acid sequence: CASSSGLRNEQYF. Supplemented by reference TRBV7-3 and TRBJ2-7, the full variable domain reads GAGVSQTPSNKVTEKGKYVELRCDPISGHTALYWYRQSLGQGPEFLIYFQGTGAADDSGLPNDRFFAVRPEGSVSTLKIQRTERGDSAVYLCASSSGLRNEQYFGPGTRLTVT.

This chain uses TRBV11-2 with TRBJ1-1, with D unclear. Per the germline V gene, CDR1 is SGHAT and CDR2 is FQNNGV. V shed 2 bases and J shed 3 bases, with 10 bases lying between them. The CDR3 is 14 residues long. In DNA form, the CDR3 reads TGTGCCAGCAGCTTAATTTCAGCGGACACTGAAGCTTTCTTT. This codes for CASSLISADTEAFF.

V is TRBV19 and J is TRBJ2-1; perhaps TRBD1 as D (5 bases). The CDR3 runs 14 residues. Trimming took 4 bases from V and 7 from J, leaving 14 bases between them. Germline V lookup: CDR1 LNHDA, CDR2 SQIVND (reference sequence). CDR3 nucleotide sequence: TGTGCCAGTAGTACCTGGACACGGCGGAATGAGCAGTTCTTC. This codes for CASSTWTRRNEQFF.

The CDR3: CASSFETTGRQFF. CDR3 nucleotide sequence: TGTGCCAGCAGCTTTGAGACGACAGGGAGGCAGTTCTTC. The chain uses TRBV11-3 and TRBJ2-1; TRBD1 aligns across 7 bases. The germline V gene encodes CDR1 SGHNT and CDR2 YENEEA. V dropped 3 bases and J dropped 12; count of bases not matched to a gene: 8. The CDR3 has 13 residues.

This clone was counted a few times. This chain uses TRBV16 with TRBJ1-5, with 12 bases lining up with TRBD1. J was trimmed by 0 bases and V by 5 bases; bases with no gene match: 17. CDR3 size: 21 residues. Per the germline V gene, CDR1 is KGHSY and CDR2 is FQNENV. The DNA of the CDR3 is TGTGCCAGCAGCGGTCGGGACAGGGGGCCCACCTCCAGCTATAGCAATCAGCCCCAGCATTTT. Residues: CASSGRDRGPTSSYSNQPQHF.

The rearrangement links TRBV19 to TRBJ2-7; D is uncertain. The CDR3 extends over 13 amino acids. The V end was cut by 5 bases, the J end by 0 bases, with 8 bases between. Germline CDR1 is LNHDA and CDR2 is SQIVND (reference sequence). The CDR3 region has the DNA TGTGCCAGTAGTCACAGCAACTCCTACGAGCAGTACTTC. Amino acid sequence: CASSHSNSYEQYF.

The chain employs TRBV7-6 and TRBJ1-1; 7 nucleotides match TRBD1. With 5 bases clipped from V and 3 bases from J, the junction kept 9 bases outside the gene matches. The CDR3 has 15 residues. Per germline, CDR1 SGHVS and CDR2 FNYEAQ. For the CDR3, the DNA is TGTGCCAGCAGCGTAGGGGACAGCAGATACACTGAAGCTTTCTTT. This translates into CASSVGDSRYTEAFF.

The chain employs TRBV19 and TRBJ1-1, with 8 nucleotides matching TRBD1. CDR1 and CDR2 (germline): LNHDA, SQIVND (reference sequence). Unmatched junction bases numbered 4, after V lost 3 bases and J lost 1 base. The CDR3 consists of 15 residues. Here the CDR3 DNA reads TGTGCCAGTAGTATGGACAGGGCGGGGAACACTGAAGCTTTCTTT. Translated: CASSMDRAGNTEAFF. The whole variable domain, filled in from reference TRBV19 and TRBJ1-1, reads DGGITQSPKYLFRKEGQNVTLSCEQNLNHDAMYWYRQDPGQGLRLIYYSQIVNDFQKGDIAEGYSVSREKKESFPLTVTSAQKNPTAFYLCASSMDRAGNTEAFFGQGTRLTVV.

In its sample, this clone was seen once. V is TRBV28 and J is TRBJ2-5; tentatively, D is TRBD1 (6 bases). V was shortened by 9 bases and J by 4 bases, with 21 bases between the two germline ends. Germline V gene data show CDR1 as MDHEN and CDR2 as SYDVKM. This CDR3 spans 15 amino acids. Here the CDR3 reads CASSLTGQGGETQYF. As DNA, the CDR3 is TGTGCCAGTTCATTGACGGGCCAAGGGGGAGAGACCCAGTACTTC.

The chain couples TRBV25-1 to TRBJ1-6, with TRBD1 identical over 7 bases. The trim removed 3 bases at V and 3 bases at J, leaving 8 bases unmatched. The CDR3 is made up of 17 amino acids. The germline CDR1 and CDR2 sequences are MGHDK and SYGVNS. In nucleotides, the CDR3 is TGTGCCAGCAGTGATACAGGGGCGGATTACTATAATTCACCCCTCCACTTT. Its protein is CASSDTGADYYNSPLHF.

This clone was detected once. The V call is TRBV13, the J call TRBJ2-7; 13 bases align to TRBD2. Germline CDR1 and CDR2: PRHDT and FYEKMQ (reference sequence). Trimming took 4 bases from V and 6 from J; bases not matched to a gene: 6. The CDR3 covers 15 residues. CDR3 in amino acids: CASSWGGLAGPEQYF. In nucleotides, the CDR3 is TGTGCCAGCAGCTGGGGGGGACTAGCGGGACCCGAGCAGTACTTC.

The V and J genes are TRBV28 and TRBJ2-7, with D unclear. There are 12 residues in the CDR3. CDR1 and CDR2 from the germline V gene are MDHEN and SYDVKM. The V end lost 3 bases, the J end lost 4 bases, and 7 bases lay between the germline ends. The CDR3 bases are TGTGCCAGCAGTTTCACGCGGTACGAGCAGTACTTC. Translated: CASSFTRYEQYF.

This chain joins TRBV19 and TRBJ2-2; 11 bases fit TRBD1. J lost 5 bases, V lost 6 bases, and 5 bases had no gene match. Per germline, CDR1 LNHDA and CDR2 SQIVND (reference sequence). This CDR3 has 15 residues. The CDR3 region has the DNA TGTGCCAGTAGAACCGGGACAGGGGGAACCGGGGAGCTGTTTTTT. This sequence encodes CASRTGTGGTGELFF.

The CDR3 nucleotides are TGTGCCACCAGTGCCGCAGGGGGCACTAATGAAAAACTGTTTTTT. Translated, it gives CATSAAGGTNEKLFF. The chain carries TRBV15 and TRBJ1-4; the match to TRBD1 covers 8 bases. The length of the CDR3 is 15 residues. J was trimmed by 2 bases and V by 6 bases; bases with no gene match: 5. The V gene's germline CDR1 is LNHNV and CDR2 YYDKDF (reference sequence). Complete variable domain (other parts from reference TRBV15 and TRBJ1-4): DAMVIQNPRYQVTQFGKPVTLSCSQTLNHNVMYWYQQKSSQAPKLLFHYYDKDFNNEADTPDNFQSRRPNTSFCFLDIRSPGLGDTAMYLCATSAAGGTNEKLFFGSGTQLSVL.

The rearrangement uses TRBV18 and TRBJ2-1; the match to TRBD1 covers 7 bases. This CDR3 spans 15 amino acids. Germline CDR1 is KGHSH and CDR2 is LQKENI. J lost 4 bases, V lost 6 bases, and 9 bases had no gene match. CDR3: CASSPTGTAYNEQFF. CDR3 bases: TGTGCCAGCTCTCCCACCGGGACAGCATACAATGAGCAGTTCTTC.

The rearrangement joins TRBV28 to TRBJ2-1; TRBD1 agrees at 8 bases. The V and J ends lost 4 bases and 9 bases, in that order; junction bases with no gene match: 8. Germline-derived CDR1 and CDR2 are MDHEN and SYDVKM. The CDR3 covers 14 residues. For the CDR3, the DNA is TGTGCCAGCAGTTCCTACAGGGGGACGGGTGAGCAGTTCTTC. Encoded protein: CASSSYRGTGEQFF.

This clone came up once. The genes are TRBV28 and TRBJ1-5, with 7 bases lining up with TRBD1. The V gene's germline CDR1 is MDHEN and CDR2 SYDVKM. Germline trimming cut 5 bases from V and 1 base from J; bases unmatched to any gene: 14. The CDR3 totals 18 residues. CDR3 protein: CASSLNRGPSTSNQPQHF. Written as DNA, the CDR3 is TGTGCCAGCAGTCTAAACAGGGGTCCGAGCACAAGCAATCAGCCCCAGCATTTT.

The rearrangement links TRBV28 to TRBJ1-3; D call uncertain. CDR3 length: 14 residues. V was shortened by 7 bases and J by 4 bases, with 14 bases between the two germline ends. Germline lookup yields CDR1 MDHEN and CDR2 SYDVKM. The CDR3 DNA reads TGTGCCAGCACCATTGGGCCCGGAGGAAACACCATATATTTT. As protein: CASTIGPGGNTIYF.

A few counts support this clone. In nucleotides, the CDR3 is TGCAGCGTTGAAGGGGGGGGGAGGACTGAAGCTTTCTTT. It is translated as CSVEGGGRTEAFF. V usage is TRBV29-1 and J usage is TRBJ1-1; perhaps TRBD1 as D (5 bases). This CDR3 is 13 amino acids long. The germline CDR1 and CDR2 sequences are SQVTM and ANQGSEA. V was cut by 1 base and J by 5 bases, with 11 bases left in between.

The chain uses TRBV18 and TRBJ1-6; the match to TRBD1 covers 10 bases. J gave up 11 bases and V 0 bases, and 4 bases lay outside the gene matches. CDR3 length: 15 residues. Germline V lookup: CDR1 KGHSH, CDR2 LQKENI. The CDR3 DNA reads TGTGCCAGCTCACCACCGACAGGGGGCCTCACACCCCTCCACTTT. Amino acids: CASSPPTGGLTPLHF.

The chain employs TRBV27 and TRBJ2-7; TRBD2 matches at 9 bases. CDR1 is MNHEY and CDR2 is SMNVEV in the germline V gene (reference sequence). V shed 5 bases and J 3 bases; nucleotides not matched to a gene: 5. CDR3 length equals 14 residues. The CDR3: CASSVTSGGYEQYF. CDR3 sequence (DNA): TGTGCCAGCAGTGTGACTAGCGGAGGCTACGAGCAGTACTTC.

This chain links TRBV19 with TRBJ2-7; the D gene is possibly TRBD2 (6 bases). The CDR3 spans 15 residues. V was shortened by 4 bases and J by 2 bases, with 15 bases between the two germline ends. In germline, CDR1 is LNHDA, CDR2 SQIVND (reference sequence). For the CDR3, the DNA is TGTGCCAGTAGTACCGGAGGGAGCGTTGCCTACGAGCAGTACTTC. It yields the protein CASSTGGSVAYEQYF.

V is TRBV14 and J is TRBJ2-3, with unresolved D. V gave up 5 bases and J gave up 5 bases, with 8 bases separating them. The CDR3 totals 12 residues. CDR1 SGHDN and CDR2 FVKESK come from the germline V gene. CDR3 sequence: CASSKRGDTQYF. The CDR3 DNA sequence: TGTGCCAGCAGCAAAAGAGGAGATACGCAGTATTTT.

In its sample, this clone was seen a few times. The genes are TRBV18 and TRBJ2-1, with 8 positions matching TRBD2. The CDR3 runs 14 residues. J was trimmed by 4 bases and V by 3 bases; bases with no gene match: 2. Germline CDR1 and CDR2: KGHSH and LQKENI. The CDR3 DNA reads TGTGCCAGCTCACCGGCGGGAGGTTACAATGAGCAGTTCTTC. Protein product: CASSPAGGYNEQFF.

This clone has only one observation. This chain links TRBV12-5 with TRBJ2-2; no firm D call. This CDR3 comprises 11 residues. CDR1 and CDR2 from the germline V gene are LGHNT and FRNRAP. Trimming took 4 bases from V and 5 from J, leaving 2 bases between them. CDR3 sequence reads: CASGSTGELFF. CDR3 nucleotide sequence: TGTGCTAGTGGTTCGACCGGGGAGCTGTTTTTT.

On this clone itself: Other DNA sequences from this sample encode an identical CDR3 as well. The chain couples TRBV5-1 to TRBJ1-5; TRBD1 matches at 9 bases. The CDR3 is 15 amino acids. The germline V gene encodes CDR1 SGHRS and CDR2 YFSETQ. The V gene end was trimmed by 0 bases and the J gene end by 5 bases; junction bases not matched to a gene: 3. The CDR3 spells CASSLAGQGYQPQHF. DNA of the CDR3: TGCGCCAGCAGCTTGGCCGGACAGGGGTATCAGCCCCAGCATTTT.